These T cell receptor beta chains were read from a single sample in a study of T cell repertoires in cytomegalovirus infection. Each CDR3 protein gets one entry after TCRdb re-called the reads with MiXCR. The table lists 200,000 to 300,000 distinct CDR3 sequences, about an eighth of them singletons, with 7.5% to 10% in the top ten. Sequenced sample: PBMCs. These receptor sequences come from a human donor in good health (CMV status not recorded). Some clones in this sample may be carry-over from other donors' samples. CDR3s leave out the opening cysteine and the closing phenylalanine or tryptophan. D genes are given only for firm matches.

V gene	D gene	CDR3 protein
TRBV4-1	.	ASSQSWGITEAF
TRBV15	TRBD1	ATSGGLAGGTEAF
TRBV7-9	.	ASSSRAKSSGNTIY
TRBV12-3/TRBV12-4	.	ASSWRYSGYT
TRBV5-1	.	ASSLTIHNEQF
TRBV29-1	.	SVESFGRKNTEAF
TRBV7-6	.	ASSTGPNTGELF
TRBV7-9	TRBD1	ASSRQGEAF
TRBV12-3/TRBV12-4	.	ASSLAPVNYGYT
TRBV29-1	.	SVESPDSRSYEQY
TRBV20-1	.	SAPLGGLRYEQY
TRBV12-3/TRBV12-4	.	ASSLAAGDEKLF
TRBV11-2	.	ASSYRLAGISHNEQF
TRBV7-2	TRBD1	ASSWDREGEQF
TRBV7-2	.	ASSRDGYSGNTIY
TRBV7-2	.	ASSGGIGTQY
TRBV7-3	.	ASSLVSRETQY
TRBV10-3	TRBD2	AIKEGRDYTYEQY
TRBV20-1	TRBD2	SARPLAGVYNEQF
TRBV7-3	.	ASSLGISGPDTQY
TRBV29-1	TRBD1	SVFTGGETQY
TRBV18	TRBD1	ASSHRDRDTDTQY
TRBV7-3	.	ASSLDPGGAYT
TRBV6-1	.	ASSEGDSYEQY
TRBV12-5	.	ASGLNSGGYTEAF
TRBV19	TRBD2	ASSISGSFYEQY
TRBV5-6	.	ASTRRGGQRGPAF
TRBV3-1	.	ASSQTGTDTQY